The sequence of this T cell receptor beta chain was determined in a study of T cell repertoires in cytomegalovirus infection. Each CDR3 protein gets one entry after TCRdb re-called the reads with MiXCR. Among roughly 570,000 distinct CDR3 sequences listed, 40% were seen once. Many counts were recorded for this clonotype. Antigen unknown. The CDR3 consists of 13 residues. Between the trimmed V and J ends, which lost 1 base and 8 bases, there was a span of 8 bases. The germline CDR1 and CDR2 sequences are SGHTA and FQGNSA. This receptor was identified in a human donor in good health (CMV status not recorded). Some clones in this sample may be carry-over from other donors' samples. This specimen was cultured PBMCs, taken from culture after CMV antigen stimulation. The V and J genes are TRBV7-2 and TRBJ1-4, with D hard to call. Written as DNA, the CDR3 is TGTGCCAGCAGCTTAGTTCGAGGGGAAAAACTGTTTTTT. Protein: CASSLVRGEKLFF. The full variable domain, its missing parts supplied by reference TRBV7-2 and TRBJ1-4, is GAGVSQSPSNKVTEKGKDVELRCDPISGHTALYWYRQSLGQGLEFLIYFQGNSAPDKSGLPSDRFSAERTGGSVSTLTIQRTQQEDSAVYLCASSLVRGEKLFFGSGTQLSVL.